Shown below are 22 T cell receptor beta chains from a single sample sequenced in a study of blood T cell repertoires in COVID-19. Generated by immunoSEQ multiplex PCR, the TCRdb table keeps only in-frame clones and is missing some. The sample has about 190,000 clones; 80% to 90% are singletons. The sample taken for sequencing was peripheral blood. These receptors were taken from a human donor in a cohort sampled during active COVID-19.

This clone was recorded once. V gene TRBV24-1 combines with J gene TRBJ1-4, with 8 nucleotides matching TRBD1. The germline V gene encodes CDR1 KGHDR and CDR2 SFDVKD. The V segment lost 9 bases and the J segment 8 bases; nucleotides outside the gene matches: 7. This CDR3 has 13 amino acids. CDR3 in DNA: TGTGCCACCCAGGCCAGGGGGCGAGAAAAACTGTTTTTT. Its protein product is CATQARGREKLFF.

The V gene is TRBV14, the J gene TRBJ2-2; TRBD2 might be the D (5 bases). The V gene's germline CDR1 is SGHDN and CDR2 FVKESK. This CDR3 has 13 residues. V gave up 2 bases and J gave up 7 bases, with 8 bases separating them. CDR3 residues: CASSQRGRGELFF. CDR3 DNA: TGTGCCAGCAGCCAACGAGGGCGCGGGGAGCTGTTTTTT.

The gene calls are TRBV2 and TRBJ2-5, with TRBD2 matching over 8 bases. The CDR3 contains 14 residues. Germline CDR1 SNHLY, CDR2 FYNNEI. Unmatched junction bases numbered 4, after V lost 2 bases and J lost 5 bases. CDR3 in amino acids: CASSETGGRETQYF. In nucleotides, the CDR3 is TGTGCCAGCAGTGAAACGGGGGGGAGGGAGACCCAGTACTTC.

The rearrangement joins TRBV25-1 to TRBJ2-7, with a possible D match to TRBD2 (6 bases). The V gene lost 3 bases and the J gene lost 3 bases, with 21 bases spanning the gap. The CDR3 is made up of 17 amino acids. The germline V gene has CDR1 MGHDK and CDR2 SYGVNS. The CDR3 loop reads CASSDVVKLEGCYEQYV. As DNA, the CDR3 is TGTGCCAGCAGTGACGTCGTCAAATTGGAGGGCTGCTACGAGCAGTACGTC.

This clone was found once. The J gene is TRBJ2-3, the V gene TRBV20-1, with D possibly matching TRBD2 (6 bases). The germline gives CDR1 DFQATT, CDR2 SNEGSKA (reference sequence). V was shortened by 5 bases and J by 13 bases, with 16 bases between the two germline ends. The CDR3 spans 11 residues. The CDR3 loop reads CSAARERIKYF. The CDR3 DNA reads as TGCAGTGCTGCTCGGGAGCGGATAAAGTATTTT.

The chain uses TRBV5-1 and TRBJ1-1; the D is unclear. The germline V gene has CDR1 SGHRS and CDR2 YFSETQ. Trimming pared 4 bases from V and 1 base from J, leaving 11 bases between. The CDR3 covers 14 residues. CDR3 sequence (DNA): TGCGCCAGCAGCCCGCACGGGGAGAACACTGAAGCTTTCTTT. It codes for CASSPHGENTEAFF.

This clone was seen just once. The V call is TRBV19, the J call TRBJ1-3; TRBD1 matches 9 bases. CDR3 length: 16 residues. Germline V gene sequence: CDR1 LNHDA, CDR2 SQIVND (reference sequence). After removal of 4 bases from V and 0 bases from J, the junction contained 4 bases not matched to a gene. The CDR3 here is CASSTTGGDSGNTIYF. As DNA, the CDR3 is TGTGCCAGTAGTACCACAGGGGGCGACTCTGGAAACACCATATATTTT.

CDR3 sequence: CAGGGTYNEQFF. Written as DNA, the CDR3 is TGTGCCGGCGGGGGGACCTACAATGAGCAGTTCTTC. V usage is TRBV18 and J usage is TRBJ2-1; 8 bases line up with TRBD2. V lost 11 bases, J lost 2 bases, and 2 bases stayed unmatched. CDR1 is KGHSH and CDR2 is LQKENI in the germline V gene. The CDR3 spans 12 residues. Complete variable domain (other parts from reference TRBV18 and TRBJ2-1): NAGVMQNPRHLVRRRGQEARLRCSPMKGHSHVYWYRQLPEEGLKFMVYLQKENIIDESGMPKERFSAEFPKEGPSILRIQQVVRGDSAAYFCAGGGTYNEQFFGPGTRLTVL.

The chain couples TRBV6-5 to TRBJ2-3; a weak D match, TRBD1 (5 bases). Trimming removed 2 bases from V and 1 base from J, with 10 bases in between. Germline V lookup: CDR1 MNHEY, CDR2 SVGAGI. CDR3 length equals 15 residues. CDR3 coding DNA: TGTGCCAGCAGTTACGACAGATCGCGCACAGATACGCAGTATTTT. It yields the protein CASSYDRSRTDTQYF.

This rearrangement joins TRBV7-9 to TRBJ1-5; 7 bases agree with TRBD1. V trimming: 4 bases; J trimming: 9 bases; junction bases outside the gene matches: 9. Germline lookup yields CDR1 SEHNR and CDR2 FQNEAQ (reference sequence). This CDR3 has 14 residues. The CDR3 DNA is TGTGCCAGCAGCTCCCAGGACAGGCCTTTGCCCCAGCATTTT. Its translation is CASSSQDRPLPQHF.

This chain connects TRBV5-1 to TRBJ2-7; a weak D match, TRBD1 (6 bases). The germline gives CDR1 SGHRS, CDR2 YFSETQ. V lost 0 bases, J lost 3 bases, and 10 bases lay in between. This CDR3 region has 14 residues. The CDR3 DNA reads as TGCGCCAGCAGCTTGGATCAGGGGAGCTACGAGCAGTACGTC. Its translation is CASSLDQGSYEQYV.

V is TRBV6-5 and J is TRBJ1-2; a weak D match, TRBD1 (6 bases). Trimming stripped 5 bases from V and 6 bases from J, with 16 bases between. This CDR3 has 14 amino acids. Germline assignment: CDR1 MNHEY and CDR2 SVGAGI. The CDR3 DNA is TGTGCCAGCAGTAAACAGGGTCGGATGGATGGCTACACCTTC. Amino acid sequence: CASSKQGRMDGYTF.

The CDR3 spells CASSYDRGAVSYEQYV. The CDR3 DNA is TGTGCCAGCAGCTATGACAGGGGCGCGGTATCCTACGAGCAGTACGTC. This chain links TRBV7-8 with TRBJ2-7; 8 bases fit TRBD1. V lost 4 bases to trimming and J lost 1 base; unmatched junction nucleotides: 9. CDR3 length: 16 amino acids. Germline V gives CDR1 SGHVS, CDR2 FQNEAQ.

Only a few counts were recorded for this clone. The same CDR3 can be traced to other DNA sequences in this sample. The chain couples TRBV5-1 to TRBJ2-2; D might be TRBD2 (6 bases). Per the germline V gene, CDR1 is SGHRS and CDR2 is YFSETQ. The CDR3 sequence is 14 residues long. V lost 2 bases, J lost 8 bases, and 13 bases lay in between. The CDR3 DNA reads TGCGCCAGCAGCTTAGGCGCGGGAACTGGGGAGCTGTTTTTT. This gives the protein CASSLGAGTGELFF.

In nucleotides, the CDR3 is TGCGCCAGCAGCTTGGGCCTGGGGACAGGGTTAACAGATACGCAGTATTTT. This gives the protein CASSLGLGTGLTDTQYF. The chain has TRBV5-1 and TRBJ2-3, with 9 nucleotides matching TRBD1. After removal of 0 bases from V and 3 bases from J, the junction contained 8 bases not matched to a gene. The CDR3 is made up of 17 amino acids. Looked up from germline, CDR1 is SGHRS and CDR2 is YFSETQ.

The chain uses TRBV6-6 and TRBJ1-2; weak D call: TRBD1 (5 bases). Germline V lookup: CDR1 MNHNY, CDR2 SVGAGI (reference sequence). Trimming pared 2 bases from V and 3 bases from J, leaving 13 bases between. This CDR3 has 15 amino acids. Here the CDR3 reads CASSYNTDRHYGYTF. DNA of the CDR3: TGTGCCAGCAGTTACAATACCGACAGACACTATGGCTACACCTTC.

The chain joins TRBV28 to TRBJ2-7, with TRBD1 as a possible D gene (6 bases). Per germline, CDR1 MDHEN and CDR2 SYDVKM. CDR3 length: 15 residues. V lost 1 base and J lost 1, with 11 bases in between. The CDR3 reads CASSLYRQGSYEQYF. The DNA for the CDR3 is TGTGCCAGCAGTTTATACAGGCAGGGGTCCTACGAGCAGTACTTC.

This clone was seen just once. V usage is TRBV19 and J usage is TRBJ1-1, with D unresolved. CDR1 and CDR2 from the germline V gene are LNHDA and SQIVND (reference sequence). Trimming pared 0 bases from V and 9 bases from J, leaving 20 bases between. The length of the CDR3 is 16 residues. The CDR3 nucleotides are TGTGCCAGTAGTATAGATTCTTCGCGGGCCCCTTTGAAAGCTTTCTTT. Encoded protein: CASSIDSSRAPLKAFF.

The genes are TRBV15 and TRBJ2-3; D might be TRBD1 (5 bases). Trimming removed 5 bases from V and 0 bases from J, with 15 bases in between. This CDR3 is built from 16 residues. The germline V gene has CDR1 LNHNV and CDR2 YYDKDF (reference sequence). The CDR3 region has the DNA TGTGCCACCAGCCGTAGACAGAGCCCTAGCACAGATACGCAGTATTTT. Translated: CATSRRQSPSTDTQYF.

The chain joins TRBV11-3 to TRBJ2-7, with a weak D call TRBD1 (6 bases). The CDR3 runs to 15 residues. Trimming left V 3 bases short and J 2 bases short, with 14 bases between. Per germline, CDR1 SGHNT and CDR2 YENEEA. The CDR3 bases are TGTGCCAGCAGCTTCTTCCGACAGGACCCCTACGAGCAGTACGTC. This encodes CASSFFRQDPYEQYV.

The chain joins TRBV3-1 (or the pseudogene TRBV3-2) to TRBJ1-2; the match to TRBD1 covers 8 bases. Per the germline V gene, CDR1 is LGHDT and CDR2 is YNNKEL (reference sequence). This CDR3 comprises 14 residues. The V segment lost 2 bases and the J segment 4 bases; nucleotides outside the gene matches: 3. The CDR3 here is CASSQTTGVYGYTF. The CDR3 nucleotides read TGTGCCAGCAGCCAAACGACAGGGGTCTATGGCTACACCTTC.

V and J are TRBV5-1 and TRBJ2-3; 10 nucleotides agree with TRBD2. Germline loops: CDR1 SGHRS, CDR2 YFSETQ. This CDR3 has 15 residues. The J segment lost 1 base and the V segment lost 6 bases, leaving 5 bases of the junction unmatched. The CDR3 is CASTFGTSGTDTQYF. The CDR3 DNA sequence: TGCGCCAGCACCTTCGGGACTAGCGGCACAGATACGCAGTATTTT.